This is a list of T cell receptor beta chains from one sample in a study of shared clonotypes between healthy human individuals. Clones were read by immunoSEQ multiplex PCR, and TCRdb kept only the in-frame ones, dropping some. The top ten clones hold 1.5% to 2% of a sample with about 2.1 million clones, around 93% of them seen once. The sample taken for sequencing was naive CD8+ T cells from PBMCs. The receptors originated from a young man in good health. Some clones in this sample may be carry-over from other donors' samples. Both conserved end residues are part of each CDR3.

v_call: TRBV7-3; j_call: TRBJ1-1; cdr3_aa: CASSQWPLGGLNTEAFF
v_call: TRBV10-2; j_call: TRBJ2-3; cdr3_aa: CASGGRGRKVTDTQYF
v_call: TRBV7-2; j_call: TRBJ2-1; cdr3_aa: CASIDTEMSSYNEQFF
v_call: TRBV7-9; j_call: TRBJ1-4; cdr3_aa: CASSPVVNEKLFF
v_call: TRBV27; j_call: TRBJ1-4; cdr3_aa: CASSLILNEKLFF
v_call: TRBV5-1; j_call: TRBJ1-2; cdr3_aa: CASSLEAGGYTF
v_call: TRBV28; j_call: TRBJ2-2; cdr3_aa: CASRGAREREDGELFF
v_call: TRBV4-3; j_call: TRBJ2-7; cdr3_aa: CASSQIQGPYEQYF
v_call: TRBV2; j_call: TRBJ1-1; cdr3_aa: CAIENQIGDREAFF
v_call: TRBV6-5; j_call: TRBJ2-7; cdr3_aa: CASSPSQGGAYEQYF
v_call: TRBV30; j_call: TRBJ2-7; cdr3_aa: CAWSPDRDYEQYF
v_call: TRBV11-2; j_call: TRBJ1-4; cdr3_aa: CASSLGGYTNEKLFF
v_call: TRBV7-9; j_call: TRBJ2-1; cdr3_aa: CASSPPSGTGYNEQFF
v_call: TRBV29-1; j_call: TRBJ1-2; cdr3_aa: CSVFEREANYGYTF
v_call: TRBV28; j_call: TRBJ1-1; cdr3_aa: CASSLQGTRDRTFF
v_call: TRBV28; j_call: TRBJ2-7; cdr3_aa: CASRTTGGNSYEQYF
v_call: TRBV6-6; j_call: TRBJ2-2; cdr3_aa: CASSYFLAGDTGELFF
v_call: TRBV6-1; j_call: TRBJ2-2; cdr3_aa: CASTANTGELFF
v_call: TRBV4-1; j_call: TRBJ2-5; cdr3_aa: CASSRRPGQAKETQYF
v_call: TRBV28; j_call: TRBJ2-2; cdr3_aa: CASSLVPTRGSGELFF
v_call: TRBV7-2; j_call: TRBJ2-3; cdr3_aa: CASSLVRGPRTDTQYF
v_call: TRBV28; j_call: TRBJ2-3; cdr3_aa: CASSLTGRGPTDTQYF
v_call: TRBV6-5; j_call: TRBJ2-3; cdr3_aa: CASSYSGGYTQYF
v_call: TRBV11-2; j_call: TRBJ2-2; cdr3_aa: CASSLPLDEPTTGELFF
v_call: TRBV6-1; j_call: TRBJ2-7; cdr3_aa: CASSGRDYTYEQYF
v_call: TRBV30; j_call: TRBJ2-1; cdr3_aa: CAWTPSTSSSSYNEQFF
v_call: TRBV19; j_call: TRBJ2-5; cdr3_aa: CASSLGQKETQYF